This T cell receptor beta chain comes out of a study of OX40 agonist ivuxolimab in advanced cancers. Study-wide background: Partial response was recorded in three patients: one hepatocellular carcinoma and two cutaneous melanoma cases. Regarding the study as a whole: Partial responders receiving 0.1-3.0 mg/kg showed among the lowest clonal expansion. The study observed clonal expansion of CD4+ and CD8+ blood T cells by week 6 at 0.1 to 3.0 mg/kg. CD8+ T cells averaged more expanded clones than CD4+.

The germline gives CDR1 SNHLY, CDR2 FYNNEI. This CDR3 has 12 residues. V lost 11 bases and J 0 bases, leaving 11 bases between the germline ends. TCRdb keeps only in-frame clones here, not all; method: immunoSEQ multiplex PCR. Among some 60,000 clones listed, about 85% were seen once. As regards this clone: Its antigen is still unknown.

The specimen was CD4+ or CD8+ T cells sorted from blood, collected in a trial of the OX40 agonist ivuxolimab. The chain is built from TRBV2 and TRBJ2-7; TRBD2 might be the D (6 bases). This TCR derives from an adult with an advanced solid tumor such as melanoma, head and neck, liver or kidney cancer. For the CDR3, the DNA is TGTGCCGGCGGGATACTCTCCTACGAGCAGTACTTC. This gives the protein CAGGILSYEQYF. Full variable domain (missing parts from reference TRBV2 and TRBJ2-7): EPEVTQTPSHQVTQMGQEVILRCVPISNHLYFYWYRQILGQKVEFLVSFYNNEISEKSEIFDDQFSVERPDGSNFTLKIRSTKLEDSAMYFCAGGILSYEQYFGPGTRLTVT.